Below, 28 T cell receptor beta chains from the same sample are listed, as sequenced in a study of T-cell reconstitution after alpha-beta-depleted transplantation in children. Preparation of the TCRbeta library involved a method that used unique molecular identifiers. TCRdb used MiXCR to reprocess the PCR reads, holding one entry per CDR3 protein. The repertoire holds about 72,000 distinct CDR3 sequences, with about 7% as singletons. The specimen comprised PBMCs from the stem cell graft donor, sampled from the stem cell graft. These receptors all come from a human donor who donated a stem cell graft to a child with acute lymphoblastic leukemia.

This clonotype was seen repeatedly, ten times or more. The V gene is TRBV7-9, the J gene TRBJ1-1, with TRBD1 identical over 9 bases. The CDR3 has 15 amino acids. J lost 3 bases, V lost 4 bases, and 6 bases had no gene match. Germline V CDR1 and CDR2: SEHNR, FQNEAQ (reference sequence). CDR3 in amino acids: CASSSPQGADTEAFF. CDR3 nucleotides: TGTGCCAGCAGCTCCCCACAGGGGGCTGACACTGAAGCTTTCTTT.

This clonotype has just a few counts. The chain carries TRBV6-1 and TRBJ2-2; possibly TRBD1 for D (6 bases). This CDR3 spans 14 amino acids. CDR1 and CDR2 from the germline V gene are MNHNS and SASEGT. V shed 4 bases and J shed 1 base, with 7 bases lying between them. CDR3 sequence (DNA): TGTGCCAGCAGTGTACAGGGGAACACCGGGGAGCTGTTTTTT. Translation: CASSVQGNTGELFF.

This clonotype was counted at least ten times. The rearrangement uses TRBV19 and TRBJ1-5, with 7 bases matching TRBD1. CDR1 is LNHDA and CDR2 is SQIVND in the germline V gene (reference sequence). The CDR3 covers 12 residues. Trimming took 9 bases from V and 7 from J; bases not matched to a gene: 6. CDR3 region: CARTGRYQPQHF. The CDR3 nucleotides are TGTGCCAGGACAGGGAGGTACCAGCCCCAGCATTTT.

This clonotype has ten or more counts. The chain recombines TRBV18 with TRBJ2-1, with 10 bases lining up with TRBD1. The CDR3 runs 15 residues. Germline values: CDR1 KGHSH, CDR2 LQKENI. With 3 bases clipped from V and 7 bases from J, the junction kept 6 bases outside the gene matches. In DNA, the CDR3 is TGTGCCAGCTCACCGGGACAGGGGTTTAGGAATGAGCAGTTCTTC. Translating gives CASSPGQGFRNEQFF.

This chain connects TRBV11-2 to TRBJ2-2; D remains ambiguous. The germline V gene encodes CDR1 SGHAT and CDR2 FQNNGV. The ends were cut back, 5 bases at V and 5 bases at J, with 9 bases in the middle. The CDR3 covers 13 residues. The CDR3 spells CASSDRRTGELFF. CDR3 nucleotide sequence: TGTGCCAGCAGCGATAGGCGTACCGGGGAGCTGTTTTTT.

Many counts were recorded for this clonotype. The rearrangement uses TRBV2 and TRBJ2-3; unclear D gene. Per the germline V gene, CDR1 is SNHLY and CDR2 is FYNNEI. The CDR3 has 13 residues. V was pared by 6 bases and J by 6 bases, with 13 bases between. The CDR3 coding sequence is TGTGCCAGCAGAGACACCGGCAGGGATACGCAGTATTTT. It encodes CASRDTGRDTQYF. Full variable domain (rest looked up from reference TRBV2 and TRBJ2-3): EPEVTQTPSHQVTQMGQEVILRCVPISNHLYFYWYRQILGQKVEFLVSFYNNEISEKSEIFDDQFSVERPDGSNFTLKIRSTKLEDSAMYFCASRDTGRDTQYFGPGTRLTVL.

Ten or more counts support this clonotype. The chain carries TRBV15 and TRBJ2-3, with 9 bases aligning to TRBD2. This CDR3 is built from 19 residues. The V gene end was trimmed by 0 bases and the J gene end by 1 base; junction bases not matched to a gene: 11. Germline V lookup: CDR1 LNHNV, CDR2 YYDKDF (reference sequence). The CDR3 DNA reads TGTGCCACCAGCAGAGATAAAGGGCGGGGGGGTTACCGCACAGATACGCAGTATTTT. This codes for CATSRDKGRGGYRTDTQYF.

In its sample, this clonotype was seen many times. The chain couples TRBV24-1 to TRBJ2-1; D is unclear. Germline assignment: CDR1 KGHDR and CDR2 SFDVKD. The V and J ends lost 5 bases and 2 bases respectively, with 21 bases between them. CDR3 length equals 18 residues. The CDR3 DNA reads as TGTGCCACCAGTGGCTCTACCTTTCTCGGTCTCCCCTACAATGAGCAGTTCTTC. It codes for CATSGSTFLGLPYNEQFF.

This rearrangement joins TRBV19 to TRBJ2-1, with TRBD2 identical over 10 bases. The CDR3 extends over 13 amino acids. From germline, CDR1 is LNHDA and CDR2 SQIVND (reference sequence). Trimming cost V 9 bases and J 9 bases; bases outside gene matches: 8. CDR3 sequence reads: CASGSGRVGEQFF. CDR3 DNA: TGTGCCAGCGGGAGCGGGAGGGTGGGTGAGCAGTTCTTC.

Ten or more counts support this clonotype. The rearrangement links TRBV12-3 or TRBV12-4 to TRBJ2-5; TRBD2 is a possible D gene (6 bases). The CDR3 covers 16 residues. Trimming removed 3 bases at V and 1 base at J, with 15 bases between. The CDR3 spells CASSFESGVSQETQYF. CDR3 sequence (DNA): TGTGCCAGCAGTTTCGAGTCGGGAGTGTCCCAAGAGACCCAGTACTTC.

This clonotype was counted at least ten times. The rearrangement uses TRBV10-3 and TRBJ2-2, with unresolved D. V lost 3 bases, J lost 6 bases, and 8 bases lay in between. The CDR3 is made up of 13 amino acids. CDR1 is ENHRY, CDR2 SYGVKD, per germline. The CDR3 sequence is CAISEVESGELFF. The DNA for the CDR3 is TGTGCCATCAGTGAAGTCGAGTCCGGGGAGCTGTTTTTT.

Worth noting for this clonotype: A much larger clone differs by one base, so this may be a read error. CDR3 DNA: TGTGCCAGCATTTCCTACCGGGACAACAATCAGCCCCAGCATTTT. Its protein is CASISYRDNNQPQHF. The chain uses TRBV27 and TRBJ1-5; perhaps TRBD1 as D (6 bases). Per germline, CDR1 MNHEY and CDR2 SMNVEV (reference sequence). The V gene lost 7 bases and the J gene lost 3 bases, with 16 bases spanning the gap. The CDR3 is 15 residues long.

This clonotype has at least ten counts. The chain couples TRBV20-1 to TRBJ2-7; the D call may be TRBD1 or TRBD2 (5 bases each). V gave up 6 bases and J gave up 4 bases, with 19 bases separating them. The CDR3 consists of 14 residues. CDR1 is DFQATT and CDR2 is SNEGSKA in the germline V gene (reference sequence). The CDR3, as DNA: TGCAGTGCCCCCGACTACGCGAGGGGTTACGAGCAGTACTTC. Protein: CSAPDYARGYEQYF.

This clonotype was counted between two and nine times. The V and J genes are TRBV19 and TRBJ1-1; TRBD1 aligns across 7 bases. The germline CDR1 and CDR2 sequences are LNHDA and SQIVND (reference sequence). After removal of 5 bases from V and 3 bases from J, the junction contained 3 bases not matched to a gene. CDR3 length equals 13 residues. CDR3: CASSLDRDTEAFF. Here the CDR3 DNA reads TGTGCCAGTAGTCTCGACAGGGACACTGAAGCTTTCTTT.

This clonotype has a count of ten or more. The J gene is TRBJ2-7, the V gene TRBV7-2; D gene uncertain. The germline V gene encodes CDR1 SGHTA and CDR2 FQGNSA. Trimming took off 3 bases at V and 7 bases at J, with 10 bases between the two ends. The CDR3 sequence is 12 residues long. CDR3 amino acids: CASSLRIAEQYF. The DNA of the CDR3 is TGTGCCAGCAGCTTGAGGATAGCAGAGCAGTACTTC. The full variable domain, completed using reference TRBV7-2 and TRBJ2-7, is GAGVSQSPSNKVTEKGKDVELRCDPISGHTALYWYRQSLGQGLEFLIYFQGNSAPDKSGLPSDRFSAERTGGSVSTLTIQRTQQEDSAVYLCASSLRIAEQYFGPGTRLTVT.

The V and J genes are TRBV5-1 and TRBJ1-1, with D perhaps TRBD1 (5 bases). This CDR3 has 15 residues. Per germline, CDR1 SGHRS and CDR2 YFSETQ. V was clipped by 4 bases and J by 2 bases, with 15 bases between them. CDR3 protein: CASSLRGGRNTEAFF. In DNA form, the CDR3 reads TGCGCCAGCAGCCTCCGGGGCGGGCGCAACACTGAAGCTTTCTTT.

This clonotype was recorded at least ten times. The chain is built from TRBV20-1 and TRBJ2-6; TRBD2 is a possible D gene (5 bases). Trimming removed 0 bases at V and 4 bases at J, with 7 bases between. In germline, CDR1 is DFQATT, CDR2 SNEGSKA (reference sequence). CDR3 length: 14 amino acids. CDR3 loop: CSAREGAGANVLTF. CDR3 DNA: TGCAGTGCTAGAGAGGGAGCCGGGGCCAACGTCCTGACTTTC.

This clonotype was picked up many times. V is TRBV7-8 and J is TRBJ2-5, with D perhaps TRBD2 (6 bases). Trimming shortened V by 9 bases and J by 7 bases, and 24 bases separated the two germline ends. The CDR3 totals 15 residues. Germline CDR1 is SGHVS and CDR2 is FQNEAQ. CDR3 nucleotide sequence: TGTGCCAGTTATTTGACTAGTCAAAGTATGGGGACCCAGTACTTC. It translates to CASYLTSQSMGTQYF. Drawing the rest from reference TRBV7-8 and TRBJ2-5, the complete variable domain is GAGVSQSPRYKVAKRGQDVALRCDPISGHVSLFWYQQALGQGPEFLTYFQNEAQLDKSGLPSDRFFAERPEGSVSTLKIQRTQQEDSAVYLCASYLTSQSMGTQYFGPGTRLLVL.

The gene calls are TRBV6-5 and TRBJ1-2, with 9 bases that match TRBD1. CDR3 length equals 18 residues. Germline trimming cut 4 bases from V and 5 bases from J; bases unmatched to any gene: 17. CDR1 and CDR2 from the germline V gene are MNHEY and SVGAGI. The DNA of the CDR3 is TGTGCCAGCAGTTCCACCTCTAGCGGGACAGGGAATGAGTATGGCTACACCTTC. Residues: CASSSTSSGTGNEYGYTF.

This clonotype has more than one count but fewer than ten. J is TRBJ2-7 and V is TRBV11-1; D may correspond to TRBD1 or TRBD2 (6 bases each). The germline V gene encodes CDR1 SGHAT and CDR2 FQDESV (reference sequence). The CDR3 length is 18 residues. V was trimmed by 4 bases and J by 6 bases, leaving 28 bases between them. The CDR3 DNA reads TGTGCCAGCAGCTCGGGGGCATTAGGCAGGGGCAGGCGCGGCGAGCAGTACTTC. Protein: CASSSGALGRGRRGEQYF.

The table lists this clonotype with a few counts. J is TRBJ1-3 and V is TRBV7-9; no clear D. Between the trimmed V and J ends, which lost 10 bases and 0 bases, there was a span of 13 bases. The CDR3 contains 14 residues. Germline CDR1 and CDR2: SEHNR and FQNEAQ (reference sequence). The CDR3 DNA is TGTGCCACGGACGCCGCCAGCTCTGGAAACACCATATATTTT. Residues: CATDAASSGNTIYF.

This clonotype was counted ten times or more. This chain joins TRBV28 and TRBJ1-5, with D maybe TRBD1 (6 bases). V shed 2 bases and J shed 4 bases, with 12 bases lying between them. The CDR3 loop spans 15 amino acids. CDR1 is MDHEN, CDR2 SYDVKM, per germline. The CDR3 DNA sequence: TGTGCCAGCAGTTTAGTAGGGGGGGGAAATCAGCCCCAGCATTTT. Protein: CASSLVGGGNQPQHF.

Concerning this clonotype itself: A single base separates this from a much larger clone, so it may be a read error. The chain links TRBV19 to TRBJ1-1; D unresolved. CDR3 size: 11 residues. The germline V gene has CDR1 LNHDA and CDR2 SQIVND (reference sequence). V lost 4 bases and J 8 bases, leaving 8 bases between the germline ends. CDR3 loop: CASSTSVEAFF. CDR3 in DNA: TGTGCCAGTAGTACATCAGTAGAAGCTTTCTTT.

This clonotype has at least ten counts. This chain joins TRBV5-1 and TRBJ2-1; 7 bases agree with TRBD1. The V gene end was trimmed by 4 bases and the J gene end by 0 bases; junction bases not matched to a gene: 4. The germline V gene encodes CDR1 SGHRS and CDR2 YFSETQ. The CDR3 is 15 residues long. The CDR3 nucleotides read TGCGCCAGCAGCCCCACAGGGGTCTCCTACAATGAGCAGTTCTTC. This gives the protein CASSPTGVSYNEQFF.

CDR3 sequence reads: CASSTRAGSETQYF. The CDR3 DNA sequence: TGTGCCAGCAGCACCAGAGCGGGGAGTGAGACCCAGTACTTC. The V gene is TRBV7-6, the J gene TRBJ2-5; TRBD2 agrees at 7 bases. Germline CDR1 is SGHVS and CDR2 is FNYEAQ. With V trimmed by 5 bases and J by 5 bases, 8 bases remained unmatched. The CDR3 spans 14 residues. Variable domain in full (rest from reference TRBV7-6 and TRBJ2-5): GAGVSQSPRYKVTKRGQDVALRCDPISGHVSLYWYRQALGQGPEFLTYFNYEAQQDKSGLPNDRFSAERPEGSISTLTIQRTEQRDSAMYRCASSTRAGSETQYFGPGTRLLVL.

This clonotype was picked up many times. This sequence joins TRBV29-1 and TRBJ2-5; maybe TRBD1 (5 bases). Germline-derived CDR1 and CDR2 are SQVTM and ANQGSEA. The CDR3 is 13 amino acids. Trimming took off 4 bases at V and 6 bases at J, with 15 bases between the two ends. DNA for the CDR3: TGCAGCGTTGCGATGGCGCAGGGCCAGACCCAGTACTTC. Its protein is CSVAMAQGQTQYF. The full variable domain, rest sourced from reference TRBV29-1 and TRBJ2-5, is SAVISQKPSRDICQRGTSLTIQCQVDSQVTMMFWYRQQPGQSLTLIATANQGSEATYESGFVIDKFPISRPNLTFSTLTVSNMSPEDSSIYLCSVAMAQGQTQYFGPGTRLLVL.

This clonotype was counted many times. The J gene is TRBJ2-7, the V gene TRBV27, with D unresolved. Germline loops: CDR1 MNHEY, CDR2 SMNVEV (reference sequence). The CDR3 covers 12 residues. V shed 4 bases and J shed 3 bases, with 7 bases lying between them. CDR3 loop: CASSSTGYEQYF. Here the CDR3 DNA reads TGTGCCAGCAGTTCTACGGGCTACGAGCAGTACTTC.

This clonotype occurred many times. CDR3 protein: CASSFSRGYEQYF. CDR3 bases: TGTGCCAGCAGCTTCTCACGGGGGTACGAGCAGTACTTC. V is TRBV7-9 and J is TRBJ2-7; a weak D match, TRBD2 (6 bases). This CDR3 has 13 residues. CDR1 SEHNR and CDR2 FQNEAQ come from the germline V gene (reference sequence). The V end lost 3 bases, the J end lost 4 bases, and 10 bases lay between the germline ends.